This paragraph reports one T cell receptor (beta chain). Sequencing used immunoSEQ multiplex PCR; TCRdb keeps in-frame clones, though not all of them. Among about 300,000 clones listed, roughly 89% were seen once. The data derive from a study of blood T cell repertoires in COVID-19. Adults between about 18 and 95 years of age took part from fewer than 30 US areas. Exposed study participants had met a COVID-19 case within 2 weeks before entry. This CDR3 has 18 amino acids. CDR1 and CDR2 (germline): MGHRA, YSYEKL. V shed 0 bases and J shed 3 bases, with 18 bases lying between them. Sequencing input: PBMCs or T cells enriched from blood (not recorded which). This chain uses TRBV4-1 with TRBJ2-4; tentative D call: TRBD2 (5 bases). The clonotype originates from a woman aged 45-65 years who had been exposed to COVID-19. CDR3 DNA sequence: TGCGCCAGCAGCCAAGATGTGGCGGACTCAAAAGACAAAAACATTCAGTACTTC. Its translation: CASSQDVADSKDKNIQYF.